Each of the 24 T cell receptor beta chains below was sequenced from the same sample in a study of Ad26.COV2.S vaccination and SARS-CoV-2 variants. Regarding treatment: around 19 received Ad26.COV2.S at low or high dose, single or two shots; roughly five received placebo; per-sample allocation not given. Samples analyzed were those drawn on day 63 after the first vaccine or placebo injection. Clones were read by immunoSEQ multiplex PCR, and TCRdb kept only the in-frame ones, dropping some. Here the sample spans about 250,000 clones, 87% being singletons. The sample consisted of peripheral blood, taken in a trial of Ad26.COV2.S vaccine versus placebo. All receptors derive from a person aged 18 to 59 who received the Ad26.COV2.S COVID-19 vaccine or a placebo.

This chain uses TRBV18 with TRBJ2-3; D is unresolved. CDR3 length: 15 amino acids. The V gene lost 1 base and the J gene lost 4 bases, with 12 bases spanning the gap. CDR1 and CDR2 from the germline V gene are KGHSH and LQKENI. CDR3: CASSPRLGLADTQYF. The DNA of the CDR3 is TGTGCCAGCTCACCACGACTGGGCCTCGCAGATACGCAGTATTTT.

CDR3 loop: CASSPPPGPGGLNTEAFF. In DNA form, the CDR3 reads TGTGCCAGCAGCCCACCCCCGGGGCCCGGGGGCTTGAACACTGAAGCTTTCTTT. The J gene is TRBJ1-1, the V gene TRBV5-4, with a tentative D call TRBD1 (6 bases). The CDR3 spans 18 residues. CDR1 is SGHNT and CDR2 is YYREEE in the germline V gene (reference sequence). Trimming removed 4 bases from V and 0 bases from J, with 22 bases in between.

This clone was seen just once. The chain combines TRBV7-3 with TRBJ1-1; the D gene is possibly TRBD1 (6 bases). V lost 5 bases and J lost 1, with 14 bases in between. Germline CDR1 reads SGHTA; CDR2 reads FQGTGA. This CDR3 contains 15 residues. The CDR3 is CASSPLPGANTEAFF. The DNA of the CDR3 is TGTGCCAGCAGCCCCCTTCCAGGGGCGAACACTGAAGCTTTCTTT.

This sequence joins TRBV3-1 (or the pseudogene TRBV3-2) and TRBJ1-2, with D tentatively TRBD1 (6 bases). Germline-derived CDR1 and CDR2 are LGHDT and YNNKEL (reference sequence). This CDR3 is built from 12 residues. V shed 6 bases and J shed 6 bases, with 11 bases lying between them. The CDR3: CASREQGHGYTF. DNA of the CDR3: TGTGCCAGCAGGGAACAGGGTCATGGCTACACCTTC.

In this sample, this clone turned up once. This chain links TRBV24-1 with TRBJ2-3; 11 nucleotides agree with TRBD2. V lost 2 bases and J lost 2; bases outside the gene matches: 8. Looked up from germline, CDR1 is KGHDR and CDR2 is SFDVKD. CDR3 size: 18 residues. CDR3 loop: CATSDSRGLAENTDTQYF. The CDR3 DNA sequence: TGTGCCACCAGTGATTCCAGGGGACTAGCGGAGAACACAGATACGCAGTATTTT.

This chain uses TRBV7-9 with TRBJ2-7; 7 bases align to TRBD2. The CDR3 covers 15 residues. J was trimmed by 2 bases and V by 0 bases; bases with no gene match: 4. Germline CDR1 and CDR2: SEHNR and FQNEAQ (reference sequence). The CDR3 sequence: CASSLATSTAYEQYF. The CDR3 bases are TGTGCCAGCAGCTTAGCGACTAGCACTGCCTACGAGCAGTACTTC.

The chain links TRBV10-3 to TRBJ2-1, with 9 bases lining up with TRBD2. With V trimmed by 1 base and J by 5 bases, 3 bases remained unmatched. Germline values: CDR1 ENHRY, CDR2 SYGVKD. The CDR3 contains 15 residues. CDR3 sequence reads: CAISELPSGDNEQFF. The DNA of the CDR3 is TGTGCCATCAGTGAGTTGCCTAGCGGGGACAATGAGCAGTTCTTC.

V usage is TRBV27 and J usage is TRBJ2-7; 8 bases line up with TRBD2. The germline V gene encodes CDR1 MNHEY and CDR2 SMNVEV (reference sequence). Trimming cost V 2 bases and J 0 bases; bases outside gene matches: 3. The length of the CDR3 is 15 residues. The CDR3 region has the DNA TGTGCCAGCAGTTTAAGGCGGGAGGCCTCCTACGAGCAGTACTTC. Residues: CASSLRREASYEQYF.

This rearrangement joins TRBV12-3 or TRBV12-4 to TRBJ1-1, with 8 nucleotides matching TRBD1. This CDR3 comprises 13 residues. Trimming cost V 3 bases and J 8 bases; bases outside gene matches: 5. CDR3 coding DNA: TGTGCCAGCAGTTTTAAGGGGGACAGGGAAGCTTTCTTT. It encodes CASSFKGDREAFF.

This rearrangement joins TRBV5-1 to TRBJ2-7, with a weak D call TRBD2 (5 bases). The CDR3 contains 13 residues. V lost 4 bases and J lost 4, with 12 bases in between. In germline, CDR1 is SGHRS, CDR2 YFSETQ. Written as DNA, the CDR3 is TGCGCCAGCAGCCGGTGGACTGGATACGAGCAGTACTTC. It yields the protein CASSRWTGYEQYF. Together with reference TRBV5-1 and TRBJ2-7, the CDR3 gives the full variable domain: KAGVTQTPRYLIKTRGQQVTLSCSPISGHRSVSWYQQTPGQGLQFLFEYFSETQRNKGNFPGRFSGRQFSNSRSEMNVSTLELGDSALYLCASSRWTGYEQYFGPGTRLTVT.

The chain links TRBV4-1 to TRBJ2-1; the D gene is possibly TRBD2 (5 bases). CDR1 and CDR2 from the germline V gene are MGHRA and YSYEKL. V lost 0 bases and J lost 0, with 9 bases in between. This CDR3 comprises 16 residues. This chain's CDR3 is CASSQEGSYSYNEQFF. DNA for the CDR3: TGCGCCAGCAGCCAAGAAGGGAGTTACTCCTACAATGAGCAGTTCTTC.

In its sample, this clone was seen once. The gene calls are TRBV7-2 and TRBJ2-7; 7 bases line up with TRBD1. CDR1 and CDR2 (germline): SGHTA, FQGNSA. With V trimmed by 0 bases and J by 7 bases, 9 bases remained unmatched. This CDR3 is 15 amino acids long. The CDR3 nucleotides are TGTGCCAGCAGCTTAGCGGGGACAGACCCTCTAGAGCAGTACTTC. Its protein is CASSLAGTDPLEQYF.

As to this clone: Other DNA variants within this sample encode the same CDR3. This chain links TRBV15 with TRBJ2-7, with a tentative D call TRBD1 (6 bases). CDR1 and CDR2 from the germline V gene are LNHNV and YYDKDF (reference sequence). V lost 8 bases and J 0 bases, leaving 11 bases between the germline ends. CDR3 length: 13 amino acids. CDR3 loop: CATSSDSSYEQYF. The CDR3 bases are TGTGCCACCTCTTCGGACAGCTCCTACGAGCAGTACTTC.

This chain uses TRBV13 with TRBJ1-2, with TRBD1 identical over 10 bases. CDR1 and CDR2 (germline): PRHDT, FYEKMQ (reference sequence). The CDR3 has 15 residues. V lost 5 bases, J lost 5 bases, and 8 bases stayed unmatched. The CDR3 region is CASSLGQGDVYGYTF. The CDR3 DNA reads as TGTGCCAGCAGCCTCGGACAGGGGGATGTGTATGGCTACACCTTC.

The rearrangement links TRBV19 to TRBJ1-6; no clear D. Germline loops: CDR1 LNHDA, CDR2 SQIVND (reference sequence). This CDR3 spans 16 amino acids. Trimming shortened V by 6 bases and J by 5 bases, and 17 bases separated the two germline ends. CDR3 sequence reads: CASSLSENINNSPLHF. CDR3 sequence (DNA): TGTGCCAGTAGCCTCTCGGAGAACATAAATAATTCACCCCTCCACTTT. Using reference TRBV19 and TRBJ1-6 for the parts outside the CDR3, the full variable domain is DGGITQSPKYLFRKEGQNVTLSCEQNLNHDAMYWYRQDPGQGLRLIYYSQIVNDFQKGDIAEGYSVSREKKESFPLTVTSAQKNPTAFYLCASSLSENINNSPLHFGNGTRLTVT.

The chain is built from TRBV7-2 and TRBJ2-7, with TRBD1 as a possible D gene (6 bases). In germline, CDR1 is SGHTA, CDR2 FQGNSA. This CDR3 is 15 amino acids long. V lost 6 bases and J 3 bases, leaving 18 bases between the germline ends. CDR3 protein: CASRFHSRGNYEQYF. The DNA of the CDR3 is TGTGCCAGCAGGTTCCATTCAAGGGGGAACTACGAGCAGTACTTC.

The chain couples TRBV18 to TRBJ1-5; D gene unclear. V was clipped by 6 bases and J by 0 bases, with 9 bases between them. This CDR3 is built from 14 residues. In germline, CDR1 is KGHSH, CDR2 LQKENI. CDR3 loop: CASSVGDSNQPQHF. The CDR3 bases are TGTGCCAGCTCTGTCGGGGATAGCAATCAGCCCCAGCATTTT. The entire variable domain, with the rest obtained from reference TRBV18 and TRBJ1-5, is as follows: NAGVMQNPRHLVRRRGQEARLRCSPMKGHSHVYWYRQLPEEGLKFMVYLQKENIIDESGMPKERFSAEFPKEGPSILRIQQVVRGDSAAYFCASSVGDSNQPQHFGDGTRLSIL.

The chain joins TRBV2 to TRBJ2-7; D is possibly TRBD1 or TRBD2 (5 bases each). The CDR3 contains 13 residues. Deletions cut 5 bases from V and 5 bases from J, with 13 bases between. CDR1 is SNHLY, CDR2 FYNNEI, per germline. CDR3 DNA sequence: TGTGCCAGCAGTCATGGGACCCCCCACGAGCAGTACTTC. It yields the protein CASSHGTPHEQYF.

The chain has TRBV9 and TRBJ2-3, with a tentative D call TRBD2 (6 bases). The V and J ends lost 0 bases and 5 bases respectively, with 19 bases between them. Germline lookup yields CDR1 SGDLS and CDR2 YYNGEE. This CDR3 has 17 residues. The CDR3 DNA reads TGTGCCAGCAGCGTAGCAAAGGGCGGGGTGGAAGGAGATACGCAGTATTTT. It encodes CASSVAKGGVEGDTQYF.

V usage is TRBV29-1 and J usage is TRBJ1-2; a possible D gene is TRBD1 (5 bases). The CDR3 has 16 residues. Germline lookup yields CDR1 SQVTM and CDR2 ANQGSEA. With 6 bases removed from V and 3 bases from J, the gap between germline ends came to 23 bases. This CDR3 is CSVGGRGGVHDYGYTF. In nucleotides, the CDR3 is TGCAGCGTGGGGGGACGGGGAGGAGTGCACGACTATGGCTACACCTTC.

This chain connects TRBV27 to TRBJ1-1, with 8 bases fitting TRBD1. V dropped 5 bases and J dropped 7; count of bases not matched to a gene: 9. The CDR3 is 14 residues long. The germline gives CDR1 MNHEY, CDR2 SMNVEV (reference sequence). CDR3 DNA sequence: TGTGCCAGCAGTCACACCCGGACAGGGCATGAAGCTTTCTTT. This gives the protein CASSHTRTGHEAFF.

The V gene is TRBV5-4, the J gene TRBJ2-1, with a weak D call TRBD2 (5 bases). V lost 5 bases and J lost 9, with 15 bases in between. Germline V gene lookup returns CDR1 SGHNT and CDR2 YYREEE (reference sequence). This CDR3 is built from 13 residues. The CDR3 DNA sequence: TGTGCCAGCAGGAGCCGGGGTAGAGTTGAGCAGTTCTTC. This translates into CASRSRGRVEQFF.

The CDR3 spells CASKGEWGSPYGYTF. In DNA form, the CDR3 reads TGTGCCAGCAAGGGCGAATGGGGTTCCCCTTATGGCTACACCTTC. This rearrangement joins TRBV3-1 (or the pseudogene TRBV3-2) to TRBJ1-2; D call uncertain. Trimming pared 7 bases from V and 5 bases from J, leaving 20 bases between. The CDR3 is 15 amino acids. Germline V gene lookup returns CDR1 LGHDT and CDR2 YNNKEL (reference sequence).

This chain joins TRBV5-1 and TRBJ2-1; 15 nucleotides match TRBD2. The CDR3 spans 16 residues. Per germline, CDR1 SGHRS and CDR2 YFSETQ. Unmatched junction bases numbered 3, after V lost 4 bases and J lost 4 bases. CDR3 in amino acids: CASSQGTSGGYNEQFF. DNA of the CDR3: TGCGCCAGCAGCCAGGGGACTAGCGGGGGGTACAATGAGCAGTTCTTC.